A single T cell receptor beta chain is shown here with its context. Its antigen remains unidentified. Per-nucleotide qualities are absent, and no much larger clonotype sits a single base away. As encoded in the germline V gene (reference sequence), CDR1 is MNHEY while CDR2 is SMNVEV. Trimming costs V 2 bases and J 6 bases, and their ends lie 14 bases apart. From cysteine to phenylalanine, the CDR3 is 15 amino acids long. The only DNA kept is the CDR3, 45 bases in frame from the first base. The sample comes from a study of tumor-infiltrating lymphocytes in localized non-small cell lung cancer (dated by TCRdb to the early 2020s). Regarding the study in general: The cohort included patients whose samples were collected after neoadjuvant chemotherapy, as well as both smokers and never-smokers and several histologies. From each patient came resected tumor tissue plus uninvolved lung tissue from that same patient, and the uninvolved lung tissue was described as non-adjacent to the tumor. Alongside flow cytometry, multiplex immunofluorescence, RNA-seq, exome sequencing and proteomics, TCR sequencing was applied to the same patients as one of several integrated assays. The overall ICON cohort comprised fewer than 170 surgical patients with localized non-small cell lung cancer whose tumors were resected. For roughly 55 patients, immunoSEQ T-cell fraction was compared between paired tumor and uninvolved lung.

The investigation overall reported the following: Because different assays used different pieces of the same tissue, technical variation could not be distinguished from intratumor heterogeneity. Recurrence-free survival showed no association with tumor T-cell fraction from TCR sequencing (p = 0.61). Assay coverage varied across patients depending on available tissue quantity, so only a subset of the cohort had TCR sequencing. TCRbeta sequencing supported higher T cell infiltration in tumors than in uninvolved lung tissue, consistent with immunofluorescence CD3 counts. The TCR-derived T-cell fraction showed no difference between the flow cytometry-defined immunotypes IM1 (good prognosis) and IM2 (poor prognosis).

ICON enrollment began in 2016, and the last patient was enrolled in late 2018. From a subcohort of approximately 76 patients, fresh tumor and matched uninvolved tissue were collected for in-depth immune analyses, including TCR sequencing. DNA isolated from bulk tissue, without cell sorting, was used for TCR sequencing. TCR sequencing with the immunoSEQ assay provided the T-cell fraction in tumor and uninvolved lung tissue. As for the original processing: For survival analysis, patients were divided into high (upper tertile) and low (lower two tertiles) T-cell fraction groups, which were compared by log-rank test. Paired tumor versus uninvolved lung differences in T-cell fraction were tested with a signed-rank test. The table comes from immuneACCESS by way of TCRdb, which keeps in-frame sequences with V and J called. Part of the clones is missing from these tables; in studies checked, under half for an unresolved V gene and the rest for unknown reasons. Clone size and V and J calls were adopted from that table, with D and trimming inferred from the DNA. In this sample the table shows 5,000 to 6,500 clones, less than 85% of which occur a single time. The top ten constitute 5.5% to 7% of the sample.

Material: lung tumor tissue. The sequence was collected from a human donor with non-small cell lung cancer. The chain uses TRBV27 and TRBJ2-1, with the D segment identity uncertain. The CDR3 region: CASSLGSANTNEQFF. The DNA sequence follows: TGTGCCAGCAGTTTAGGTTCCGCCAACACCAATGAGCAGTTCTTC.